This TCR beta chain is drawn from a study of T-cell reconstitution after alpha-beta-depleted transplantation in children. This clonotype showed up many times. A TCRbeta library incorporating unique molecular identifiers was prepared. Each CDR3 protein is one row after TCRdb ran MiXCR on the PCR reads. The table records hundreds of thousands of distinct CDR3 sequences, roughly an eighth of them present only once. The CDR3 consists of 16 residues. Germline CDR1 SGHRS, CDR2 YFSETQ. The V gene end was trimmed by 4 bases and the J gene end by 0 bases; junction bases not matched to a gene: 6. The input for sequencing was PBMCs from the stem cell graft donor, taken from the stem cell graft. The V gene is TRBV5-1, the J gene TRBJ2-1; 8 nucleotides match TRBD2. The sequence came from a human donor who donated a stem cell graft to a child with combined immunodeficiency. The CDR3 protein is CASSPKTSDSYNEQFF. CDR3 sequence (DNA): TGCGCCAGCAGCCCTAAGACTAGCGACTCCTACAATGAGCAGTTCTTC.